The 6 T cell receptor beta chains listed next were all sequenced from one sample in a study of T cell responses to AZD1222 COVID-19 vaccine. The data were produced by immunoSEQ multiplex PCR, yet TCRdb's version contains in-frame clones alone and is incomplete. The sample gives some 110,000 clones, almost 95% of which show up once; 1.5% to 2% is in the top ten. Sample: peripheral blood, taken 28 days after the second AZD1222 dose. These receptors came from an adult who received the AZD1222 COVID-19 vaccine.

The rearrangement links TRBV9 to TRBJ1-2; D gene uncertain. V dropped 4 bases and J dropped 8 bases, with 15 bases sitting between them. The CDR3 length is 13 residues. CDR1 and CDR2 (germline): SGDLS, YYNGEE. The CDR3 sequence is CASSILFSDGYTF. CDR3 nucleotide sequence: TGTGCCAGCAGCATACTATTTTCTGACGGCTACACCTTC. The whole variable domain, filled in from reference TRBV9 and TRBJ1-2, reads DSGVTQTPKHLITATGQRVTLRCSPRSGDLSVYWYQQSLDQGLQFLIQYYNGEERAKGNILERFSAQQFPDLHSELNLSSLELGDSALYFCASSILFSDGYTFGSGTRLTVV.

The chain couples TRBV27 to TRBJ2-1, with 7 bases aligning to TRBD1. Germline CDR1 is MNHEY and CDR2 is SMNVEV (reference sequence). Trimming cost V 3 bases and J 3 bases; bases outside gene matches: 11. CDR3 size: 17 residues. CDR3 sequence: CASSFFTGAKDYNEQFF. The DNA for the CDR3 is TGTGCCAGCAGTTTCTTCACAGGGGCCAAAGACTACAATGAGCAGTTCTTC.

The CDR3 bases are TGTGCCAGCAGCCCAGTTCTGCGTAGCTACGGGACAGATACGCAGTATTTT. Amino acid sequence: CASSPVLRSYGTDTQYF. The chain links TRBV14 to TRBJ2-3; D gene ambiguous. Germline V gives CDR1 SGHDN, CDR2 FVKESK. The CDR3 length is 17 residues. V lost 4 bases and J lost 3, with 20 bases in between.

V is TRBV28 and J is TRBJ2-7, with 10 bases aligning to TRBD2. With V trimmed by 5 bases and J by 6 bases, 7 bases remained unmatched. The CDR3 runs to 14 residues. Germline lookup yields CDR1 MDHEN and CDR2 SYDVKM. The CDR3 DNA reads as TGTGCCAGCAGTACCAGCGGGAGGGGGGGCGAGCAGTACTTC. Its protein product is CASSTSGRGGEQYF.

The V and J genes are TRBV29-1 and TRBJ2-5; 7 bases fit TRBD1. CDR3 size: 11 residues. In germline, CDR1 is SQVTM, CDR2 ANQGSEA. With V trimmed by 6 bases and J by 4 bases, 2 bases remained unmatched. The CDR3: CSVGQRETQYF. As DNA, the CDR3 is TGCAGCGTGGGACAGAGAGAGACCCAGTACTTC. The full variable domain, completed using reference TRBV29-1 and TRBJ2-5, is SAVISQKPSRDICQRGTSLTIQCQVDSQVTMMFWYRQQPGQSLTLIATANQGSEATYESGFVIDKFPISRPNLTFSTLTVSNMSPEDSSIYLCSVGQRETQYFGPGTRLLVL.

This chain links TRBV28 with TRBJ2-7; D is uncertain. Between the trimmed V and J ends, which lost 6 bases and 4 bases, there was a span of 13 bases. The germline V gene encodes CDR1 MDHEN and CDR2 SYDVKM. There are 13 residues in the CDR3. In DNA, the CDR3 is TGTGCCAGCAGAGACCAAATCTGGTACGAGCAGTACTTC. This sequence encodes CASRDQIWYEQYF.